One and the same sample provided the 4 T cell receptor beta chains below, sequenced in a study of cytomegalovirus exposure and HLA in healthy donors. The PCR employed 60 Vbeta primers together with 13 Jbeta primers. Assay used: immunoSEQ multiplex PCR; TCRdb lists only in-frame clones, some missing. Of 150,000 to 200,000 clones listed, around 68% are singletons. Material: PBMCs. All receptors derive from a man aged 25-40 years in good health and CMV-seropositive.

The chain carries TRBV7-3 and TRBJ1-1; TRBD1 aligns across 8 bases. The trim removed 5 bases at V and 7 bases at J, leaving 6 bases unmatched. Per the germline V gene, CDR1 is SGHTA and CDR2 is FQGTGA. This CDR3 spans 13 amino acids. CDR3 sequence reads: CASSEGQEGEAFF. The CDR3 region has the DNA TGTGCCAGCAGCGAGGGACAGGAGGGTGAAGCTTTCTTT.

J is TRBJ1-5 and V is TRBV5-8; D perhaps matches TRBD1 (6 bases). The germline gives CDR1 SGHTS, CDR2 YDEGEE. This CDR3 is 15 amino acids long. Trimming pared 4 bases from V and 2 bases from J, leaving 13 bases between. Written as DNA, the CDR3 is TGTGCCAGCAGCCTTGGGGGCATCGGCAATCAGCCCCAGCATTTT. Residues: CASSLGGIGNQPQHF.

The CDR3 nucleotides are TGCGCCAGCAGCTTGGGACTAGCGGACCAAGAGACCCAGTACTTC. Its translation: CASSLGLADQETQYF. The chain couples TRBV5-1 to TRBJ2-5; 9 bases match TRBD2. With V trimmed by 0 bases and J by 0 bases, 0 bases remained unmatched. Germline assignment: CDR1 SGHRS and CDR2 YFSETQ. The CDR3 totals 15 residues.

This chain joins TRBV18 and TRBJ2-7; D is uncertain. V was trimmed by 4 bases and J by 3 bases, leaving 4 bases between them. This CDR3 spans 11 amino acids. The germline CDR1 and CDR2 sequences are KGHSH and LQKENI. CDR3 coding DNA: TGTGCCAGCTCACGAGACTACGAGCAGTACTTC. This sequence encodes CASSRDYEQYF. Variable domain in full (rest from reference TRBV18 and TRBJ2-7): NAGVMQNPRHLVRRRGQEARLRCSPMKGHSHVYWYRQLPEEGLKFMVYLQKENIIDESGMPKERFSAEFPKEGPSILRIQQVVRGDSAAYFCASSRDYEQYFGPGTRLTVT.